Shown below are 24 T cell receptor beta chains from a single sample sequenced in a study of identical twins. TCRdb re-derived calls from the 5' RACE reads in MiXCR, one entry per CDR3 protein. The sample consists of about 570,000 distinct CDR3 sequences, over 8.5% of them appearing once. These same data were also listed under a study on yellow fever vaccine responses in identical twins.

The sequenced material came from PBMCs. These receptors all stem from a woman younger than 30 in good health.

A few counts support this clonotype. V usage is TRBV9 and J usage is TRBJ2-2; D uncertain. This CDR3 has 13 residues. Germline CDR1 is SGDLS and CDR2 is YYNGEE. The germline V and J ends were trimmed by 4 bases and 5 bases, with 9 bases remaining between them. The CDR3 is CASSFFRTGELFF. The CDR3 nucleotides are TGTGCCAGCAGCTTCTTTAGGACCGGGGAGCTGTTTTTT. Full variable domain (rest looked up from reference TRBV9 and TRBJ2-2): DSGVTQTPKHLITATGQRVTLRCSPRSGDLSVYWYQQSLDQGLQFLIQYYNGEERAKGNILERFSAQQFPDLHSELNLSSLELGDSALYFCASSFFRTGELFFGEGSRLTVL.

This clonotype was detected only once. V usage is TRBV7-8 and J usage is TRBJ2-2; 10 nucleotides agree with TRBD2. This CDR3 comprises 19 residues. Per germline, CDR1 SGHVS and CDR2 FQNEAQ. J was trimmed by 0 bases and V by 5 bases; bases with no gene match: 12. The DNA of the CDR3 is TGTGCCAGCAGCCCCGTCGTAGGACTAGCGGCCTCGAACACCGGGGAGCTGTTTTTT. Its translation is CASSPVVGLAASNTGELFF.

V is TRBV9 and J is TRBJ2-7; unclear D gene. Trimming stripped 4 bases from V and 0 bases from J, with 14 bases between. CDR1 is SGDLS, CDR2 YYNGEE, per germline. CDR3 length equals 15 residues. In nucleotides, the CDR3 is TGTGCCAGCAGCCCAACCGGACGGAGCTCCTACGAGCAGTACTTC. Translating gives CASSPTGRSSYEQYF.

This clonotype has only a few counts. The gene calls are TRBV14 and TRBJ1-1; TRBD1 matches 7 bases. J was trimmed by 3 bases and V by 2 bases; bases with no gene match: 6. The CDR3 contains 15 residues. Germline CDR1 and CDR2: SGHDN and FVKESK. CDR3 coding DNA: TGTGCCAGCAGCCAATCGACAGGGAGGCACACTGAAGCTTTCTTT. Translated, it gives CASSQSTGRHTEAFF.

The chain joins TRBV6-5 to TRBJ2-7; D ambiguous. The ends were cut back, 2 bases at V and 3 bases at J, with 11 bases in the middle. Germline CDR1 and CDR2: MNHEY and SVGAGI. CDR3 length: 14 amino acids. CDR3 nucleotides: TGTGCCAGCAGTTACCAAGCCTACCTCTACGAGCAGTACTTC. Protein product: CASSYQAYLYEQYF.

Ten or more counts support this clonotype. The rearrangement joins TRBV7-2 to TRBJ2-7, with D possibly matching TRBD1 (6 bases). Germline CDR1 SGHTA, CDR2 FQGNSA. The CDR3 has 16 residues. V lost 4 bases and J lost 6, with 22 bases in between. This CDR3 is CASSSDSTTYFFEQYF. CDR3 coding DNA: TGTGCCAGCAGCTCGGACAGCACTACGTATTTTTTCGAGCAGTACTTC.

This clonotype came up many times. The genes are TRBV29-1 and TRBJ2-1; D not resolved. This CDR3 comprises 9 residues. Trimming cost V 2 bases and J 8 bases, with 1 base left between them. CDR1 is SQVTM and CDR2 is ANQGSEA in the germline V gene. CDR3 protein: CSVEYEQFF. The CDR3 DNA follows: TGCAGCGTTGAATATGAGCAGTTCTTC.

This clonotype was counted ten times or more. This chain joins TRBV3-1 and TRBJ2-7; perhaps TRBD2 as D (5 bases). V lost 0 bases, J lost 7 bases, and 10 bases lay in between. This CDR3 has 13 amino acids. Germline V gene sequence: CDR1 LGHDT, CDR2 YNNKEL (reference sequence). CDR3 protein: CASSQDWAGEQYF. Here the CDR3 DNA reads TGTGCCAGCAGCCAAGATTGGGCGGGTGAGCAGTACTTC.

A few counts support this clonotype. The rearrangement joins TRBV5-1 to TRBJ2-5; D not certain. The V and J ends lost 4 bases and 0 bases respectively, with 13 bases between them. The CDR3 totals 15 residues. Germline V lookup: CDR1 SGHRS, CDR2 YFSETQ. CDR3 DNA sequence: TGCGCCAGCAGCGAGTCTTCCTTCTACCAAGAGACCCAGTACTTC. Its protein product is CASSESSFYQETQYF.

In this sample, this clonotype turned up a few times. This chain joins TRBV20-1 and TRBJ1-5; 8 bases align to TRBD1. Per germline, CDR1 DFQATT and CDR2 SNEGSKA (reference sequence). Germline trimming cut 2 bases from V and 2 bases from J; bases unmatched to any gene: 5. The CDR3 totals 15 residues. CDR3 in DNA: TGCAGTGCTAGACGGACAGGGTCTGGCAATCAGCCCCAGCATTTT. Its protein product is CSARRTGSGNQPQHF.

This chain links TRBV20-1 with TRBJ2-5, with a possible D match to TRBD2 (5 bases). The V end was cut by 6 bases, the J end by 5 bases, with 10 bases between. This CDR3 region has 11 residues. Germline V gene data show CDR1 as DFQATT and CDR2 as SNEGSKA (reference sequence). The CDR3 here is CSAGPGETQYF. CDR3 DNA sequence: TGCAGTGCAGGCCCGGGGGAGACCCAGTACTTC.

This clonotype was counted at least ten times. The CDR3 reads CASSSPVSGRGVDTQYF. The CDR3 DNA is TGTGCCAGCAGCTCGCCGGTTAGCGGGAGGGGCGTAGATACGCAGTATTTT. The rearrangement uses TRBV11-1 and TRBJ2-3; 11 nucleotides align to TRBD2. Germline V lookup: CDR1 SGHAT, CDR2 FQDESV (reference sequence). This CDR3 is built from 17 residues. V shed 4 bases and J 5 bases; nucleotides not matched to a gene: 11.

V is TRBV30 and J is TRBJ2-7; no clear D. V was pared by 4 bases and J by 3 bases, with 10 bases between. The CDR3 loop spans 12 amino acids. Germline CDR1 reads GTSNPN; CDR2 reads SVGIG (reference sequence). CDR3 region: CAWMSQSYEQYF. The CDR3 DNA is TGTGCCTGGATGTCACAGAGCTACGAGCAGTACTTC.

There are a few counts of this clonotype. The V gene is TRBV12-3 or TRBV12-4, the J gene TRBJ2-7; D is undetermined. This CDR3 has 12 residues. The V end lost 5 bases, the J end lost 6 bases, and 11 bases lay between the germline ends. CDR3 DNA: TGTGCCAGCAGTATAGGCACCAGCGAGCAGTACTTC. This codes for CASSIGTSEQYF.

In its sample, this clonotype was seen a few times. This rearrangement joins TRBV5-1 to TRBJ1-4, with D uncertain. Germline CDR1 and CDR2: SGHRS and YFSETQ. Trimming left V 1 base short and J 4 bases short, with 17 bases between. CDR3 length: 17 amino acids. The CDR3 sequence is CASSLHVRAAGNEKLFF. CDR3 sequence (DNA): TGCGCCAGCAGCTTGCATGTTCGGGCGGCGGGTAATGAAAAACTGTTTTTT.

This chain connects TRBV12-3 or TRBV12-4 to TRBJ1-1, with a possible D match to TRBD1 (6 bases). The ends were cut back, 1 base at V and 1 base at J, with 10 bases in the middle. The length of the CDR3 is 15 residues. CDR3 residues: CASSLGRGWNTEAFF. Written as DNA, the CDR3 is TGTGCCAGCAGTTTAGGCAGGGGATGGAACACTGAAGCTTTCTTT.

The gene calls are TRBV11-3 and TRBJ2-1, with 8 bases fitting TRBD2. V dropped 5 bases and J dropped 1; count of bases not matched to a gene: 10. Germline assignment: CDR1 SGHNT and CDR2 YENEEA. The CDR3 is made up of 17 amino acids. The DNA of the CDR3 is TGTGCCAGCAGCCCCCGGGGGGGGCGGGGATCCTACAATGAGCAGTTCTTC. This sequence encodes CASSPRGGRGSYNEQFF.

This clonotype was seen at least ten times. The chain recombines TRBV14 with TRBJ2-5; no clear D. V lost 4 bases and J 0 bases, leaving 9 bases between the germline ends. This CDR3 has 14 amino acids. Germline-derived CDR1 and CDR2 are SGHDN and FVKESK. The CDR3 nucleotides are TGTGCCAGCAGCCTCGAAACCTACCAAGAGACCCAGTACTTC. Translated: CASSLETYQETQYF.

This clonotype was picked up a small number of times. V and J are TRBV4-3 and TRBJ2-1, with 7 bases lining up with TRBD2. The J segment lost 9 bases and the V segment lost 2 bases, leaving 19 bases of the junction unmatched. This CDR3 contains 18 residues. Germline CDR1 reads LGHNA; CDR2 reads YSLEER. CDR3 in amino acids: CASSQFPPTSRYNGEQFF. CDR3 DNA: TGCGCCAGCAGCCAATTCCCCCCGACTAGCAGATACAACGGTGAGCAGTTCTTC.

The chain employs TRBV2 and TRBJ2-7, with D maybe TRBD2 (6 bases). CDR3 size: 14 residues. V shed 3 bases and J shed 4 bases, with 13 bases lying between them. Looked up from germline, CDR1 is SNHLY and CDR2 is FYNNEI. CDR3 nucleotides: TGTGCCAGCAGTGACGGTAGCGGAGAATACGAGCAGTACTTC. Translation: CASSDGSGEYEQYF.

J is TRBJ2-5 and V is TRBV18; perhaps TRBD2 as D (6 bases). The ends were cut back, 0 bases at V and 1 base at J, with 9 bases in the middle. CDR3 length: 15 amino acids. CDR1 is KGHSH and CDR2 is LQKENI in the germline V gene. CDR3 bases: TGTGCCAGCTCACCACCTAGCGGAAGCCAAGAGACCCAGTACTTC. It yields the protein CASSPPSGSQETQYF.

This clonotype was picked up a small number of times. The chain employs TRBV7-9 and TRBJ1-1; D is undetermined. Trimming left V 2 bases short and J 0 bases short, with 10 bases between. In germline, CDR1 is SEHNR, CDR2 FQNEAQ (reference sequence). CDR3 length: 15 residues. The CDR3 reads CASSLIGSMNTEAFF. Written as DNA, the CDR3 is TGTGCCAGCAGCTTAATCGGGAGTATGAACACTGAAGCTTTCTTT.

This clonotype was found many times. The chain carries TRBV6-1 and TRBJ2-2; a possible D gene is TRBD2 (5 bases). CDR1 and CDR2 (germline): MNHNS, SASEGT. V lost 9 bases to trimming and J lost 6 bases, with 20 bases between them. This CDR3 is built from 15 residues. For the CDR3, the DNA is TGTGCCAGTTCACGGGGTCGGAAATTTTCCGGGGAGCTGTTTTTT. This gives the protein CASSRGRKFSGELFF.

This clonotype occurred many times. The chain has TRBV10-2 and TRBJ1-5, with D possibly TRBD1 on 6 matching bases. V was trimmed by 0 bases and J by 3 bases, leaving 15 bases between them. This CDR3 has 17 residues. CDR1 and CDR2 (germline): WSHSY, SAAADI. CDR3 DNA: TGCGCCAGCAGTGAGTCGACGGGGGGGGCCTCCAATCAGCCCCAGCATTTT. This codes for CASSESTGGASNQPQHF.